Presented here are 14 T cell receptor beta chains from one specimen sequenced in a study of blood T cell repertoires in COVID-19. Here immunoSEQ multiplex PCR was the method, and the copy in TCRdb shows in-frame clones only, minus some. The table records tens of thousands of clones, roughly 90% of them present only once. Material: peripheral blood. Source of these receptors: a woman aged 55-75 years with acute or convalescent COVID-19.

V is TRBV5-4 and J is TRBJ1-6; 7 bases are a match to TRBD1. There are 14 residues in the CDR3. Germline V gene lookup returns CDR1 SGHNT and CDR2 YYREEE (reference sequence). The V segment lost 7 bases and the J segment 7 bases; nucleotides outside the gene matches: 8. CDR3 bases: TGTGCCAGCCGGGGGGGGACAGTGAATTCACCCCTCCACTTT. Translating gives CASRGGTVNSPLHF.

The V and J genes are TRBV4-2 and TRBJ2-5; D unresolved. Germline CDR1 reads LGHNA; CDR2 reads YNFKEQ. The CDR3 is 15 residues long. Trimming took 3 bases from V and 2 from J, leaving 13 bases between them. The CDR3 loop is CASSHFLGRQETQYF. The CDR3 region has the DNA TGTGCCAGCAGCCACTTCCTGGGCCGACAAGAGACCCAGTACTTC.

This clone was seen once. The chain links TRBV27 to TRBJ2-1, with D possibly being TRBD2 (5 bases). The CDR3 sequence is 13 residues long. V lost 5 bases and J lost 4, with 9 bases in between. Germline values: CDR1 MNHEY, CDR2 SMNVEV (reference sequence). The CDR3 protein is CASSLTKYNEQFF. The CDR3 nucleotides are TGTGCCAGCAGTCTGACTAAATACAATGAGCAGTTCTTC.

The chain combines TRBV7-2 with TRBJ2-2, with TRBD1 identical over 9 bases. Germline V gene lookup returns CDR1 SGHTA and CDR2 FQGNSA. V was pared by 3 bases and J by 6 bases, with 8 bases of the junction left unmatched. The CDR3 consists of 16 residues. The CDR3 bases are TGTGCCAGCAGCTTGTGGGGACAGGGTTTACCCGGGGAGCTGTTTTTT. This sequence encodes CASSLWGQGLPGELFF.

The rearrangement links TRBV5-1 to TRBJ1-2; possible D gene TRBD1, 6 bases. The CDR3 is made up of 13 amino acids. Per germline, CDR1 SGHRS and CDR2 YFSETQ. Trimming stripped 2 bases from V and 7 bases from J, with 12 bases between. The CDR3 coding sequence is TGCGCCAGCAGCTTCTTACAGGGTAGTGGCTACACCTTC. Protein sequence: CASSFLQGSGYTF.

The rearrangement uses TRBV4-1 and TRBJ2-2, with 9 bases lining up with TRBD1. Unmatched junction bases numbered 8, after V lost 4 bases and J lost 5 bases. CDR3 size: 16 residues. Germline V gene data show CDR1 as MGHRA and CDR2 as YSYEKL. This chain's CDR3 is CASSLGQGAGTGELFF. In DNA, the CDR3 is TGCGCCAGCAGCCTGGGACAGGGAGCGGGGACCGGGGAGCTGTTTTTT.

This sequence joins TRBV5-1 and TRBJ1-2; maybe TRBD1 (6 bases). Deletions cut 5 bases from V and 0 bases from J, with 11 bases between. Germline V CDR1 and CDR2: SGHRS, YFSETQ. The CDR3 has 14 residues. The CDR3 sequence: CASSTGTPNYGYTF. The CDR3 DNA follows: TGCGCCAGCAGTACCGGGACACCTAACTATGGCTACACCTTC.

In DNA form, the CDR3 reads TGCGCCAGCAGACCCCAAAGCTCCAGGGGAAGAACTGAAGCTTTCTTT. It specifies CASRPQSSRGRTEAFF. The rearrangement uses TRBV5-1 and TRBJ1-1, with D perhaps TRBD1 (6 bases). Germline CDR1 and CDR2: SGHRS and YFSETQ. The CDR3 length is 16 residues. The V and J ends lost 5 bases and 5 bases respectively, with 22 bases between them.

The chain has TRBV6-5 and TRBJ1-6, with a possible D match to TRBD1 (6 bases). From germline, CDR1 is MNHEY and CDR2 SVGAGI. Between the trimmed V and J ends, which lost 2 bases and 7 bases, there was a span of 15 bases. The CDR3 spans 16 residues. CDR3 bases: TGTGCCAGCAGTTACGGGGGGGCGCCTTTGAATTCACCCCTCCACTTT. This sequence encodes CASSYGGAPLNSPLHF.

This clone was seen a few times. The rearrangement links TRBV6-5 to TRBJ2-1; 13 positions agree with TRBD2. Per the germline V gene, CDR1 is MNHEY and CDR2 is SVGAGI. V trimming: 6 bases; J trimming: 12 bases; junction bases outside the gene matches: 5. The CDR3 is made up of 13 amino acids. The CDR3 is CASRGLAGPGQFF. CDR3 DNA: TGTGCCAGCAGGGGACTAGCGGGACCGGGGCAGTTCTTC.

V is TRBV18 and J is TRBJ1-3; 10 nucleotides line up with TRBD1. Trimming took 3 bases from V and 8 from J; bases not matched to a gene: 7. Germline V gene data show CDR1 as KGHSH and CDR2 as LQKENI. This CDR3 region has 15 residues. CDR3 in DNA: TGTGCCAGCTCACCGACAGGACAGGGGGGACACACCATATATTTT. This codes for CASSPTGQGGHTIYF. The variable domain in full, completed from reference TRBV18 and TRBJ1-3, reads NAGVMQNPRHLVRRRGQEARLRCSPMKGHSHVYWYRQLPEEGLKFMVYLQKENIIDESGMPKERFSAEFPKEGPSILRIQQVVRGDSAAYFCASSPTGQGGHTIYFGEGSWLTVV.

This clone was counted a few times. The V call is TRBV6-5, the J call TRBJ1-2, with unresolved D. The germline V and J ends were trimmed by 0 bases and 2 bases, with 10 bases remaining between them. The CDR3 covers 15 residues. Germline V gene lookup returns CDR1 MNHEY and CDR2 SVGAGI. CDR3 coding DNA: TGTGCCAGCAGTTACTCGCCAGGATCAAACTATGGCTACACCTTC. This codes for CASSYSPGSNYGYTF.

J is TRBJ1-1 and V is TRBV11-2; D may be TRBD1 (5 bases). This CDR3 comprises 15 residues. The V and J ends lost 4 bases and 0 bases respectively, with 12 bases between them. The germline gives CDR1 SGHAT, CDR2 FQNNGV. For the CDR3, the DNA is TGTGCCAGCAGCTGGGGGGTGGGTATGAACACTGAAGCTTTCTTT. Residues: CASSWGVGMNTEAFF.

About this clone: One junction end does not reproduce the germline sequence, and a read error may be involved. The V gene is TRBV25-1, the J gene TRBJ2-1, with 10 bases matching TRBD2. The CDR3 covers 14 residues. From germline, CDR1 is MGHDK and CDR2 SYGVNS. The CDR3 reads CASSELGSGGAEIF. The CDR3 DNA reads as TGTGCCAGCAGTGAACTAGGGAGCGGGGGGGCAGAAATCTTC.